One sample yielded the 29 T cell receptor beta chains listed below, sequenced in a study of blood T cells in healthy people across ages. It was with a sample-barcoded 5' primer and a J-beta primer mix that a second PCR of roughly 7 to 12 cycles was run. TCRdb called the 5' RACE reads again in MiXCR, with one record for every CDR3 protein. Here the sample spans some 860,000 distinct CDR3 sequences, 45% to 70% being singletons. Specimen: blood. Receptors were obtained from a man aged 40-55 years in good health.

This clonotype was picked up a small number of times. This chain connects TRBV7-2 to TRBJ2-5, with a tentative D call TRBD2 (5 bases). V lost 1 base, J lost 5 bases, and 17 bases lay in between. Germline V gives CDR1 SGHTA, CDR2 FQGNSA. The CDR3 runs to 16 residues. The CDR3 region has the DNA TGTGCCAGCAGCTTAGTATCTGTTTTGGAGGTGGAGACCCAGTACTTC. Protein sequence: CASSLVSVLEVETQYF.

The chain employs TRBV29-1 and TRBJ2-7, with TRBD1 matching 7 bases. V dropped 6 bases and J dropped 2; count of bases not matched to a gene: 10. Per the germline V gene, CDR1 is SQVTM and CDR2 is ANQGSEA. CDR3 size: 14 residues. The CDR3 sequence: CSVPIQTGTYEQYF. The CDR3, as DNA: TGCAGCGTCCCTATCCAGACAGGGACCTACGAGCAGTACTTC.

The chain combines TRBV10-3 with TRBJ2-6; maybe TRBD1 (6 bases). The V end lost 2 bases, the J end lost 0 bases, and 8 bases lay between the germline ends. Germline lookup yields CDR1 ENHRY and CDR2 SYGVKD. There are 16 residues in the CDR3. The CDR3 region has the DNA TGTGCCATCAGTGAGACCAGGGGCTCTGGGGCCAACGTCCTGACTTTC. This gives the protein CAISETRGSGANVLTF.

Written as DNA, the CDR3 is TGTGCCAGCAAGGGCGGACTTAAGGATGAGCAGTTCTTC. Translating gives CASKGGLKDEQFF. The chain is built from TRBV28 and TRBJ2-1; possibly TRBD2 for D (5 bases). Germline V gene data show CDR1 as MDHEN and CDR2 as SYDVKM. This CDR3 spans 13 amino acids. Trimming removed 7 bases at V and 8 bases at J, with 15 bases between.

This chain joins TRBV29-1 and TRBJ2-1; no definite D call. The CDR3 length is 14 residues. Germline assignment: CDR1 SQVTM and CDR2 ANQGSEA. Trimming removed 0 bases from V and 4 bases from J, with 10 bases in between. CDR3 DNA sequence: TGCAGCGTTGAAGATCCGGATGGATACAATGAGCAGTTCTTC. Translating it yields CSVEDPDGYNEQFF.

This sequence joins TRBV30 and TRBJ2-3; TRBD2 is a possible D gene (6 bases). V was trimmed by 1 base and J by 0 bases, leaving 14 bases between them. The germline gives CDR1 GTSNPN, CDR2 SVGIG (reference sequence). This CDR3 is built from 16 residues. The CDR3 DNA reads as TGTGCCTGGAGTGCCGGACGGGGGTTAAGCACAGATACGCAGTATTTT. Amino acids: CAWSAGRGLSTDTQYF.

The chain joins TRBV28 to TRBJ1-2; D is possibly TRBD1 (6 bases). The CDR3 sequence is 14 residues long. V gave up 1 base and J gave up 5 bases, with 11 bases separating them. CDR1 is MDHEN, CDR2 SYDVKM, per germline. Here the CDR3 DNA reads TGTGCCAGCAGTTTATTAGGACAGCTATATGGCTACACCTTC. Its translation: CASSLLGQLYGYTF.

The V call is TRBV4-1, the J call TRBJ2-1; 9 nucleotides match TRBD1. CDR1 MGHRA and CDR2 YSYEKL come from the germline V gene. V gave up 1 base and J gave up 1 base; unmatched junction bases: 8. CDR3 size: 18 residues. For the CDR3, the DNA is TGCGCCAGCAGCCAAGTGGGCGGACAGGGGAAATCCTACAATGAGCAGTTCTTC. It is translated as CASSQVGGQGKSYNEQFF.

The V gene is TRBV28, the J gene TRBJ2-2; D assignment may be TRBD1 or TRBD2 (6 bases each). This CDR3 has 15 residues. The V gene lost 2 bases and the J gene lost 5 bases, with 12 bases spanning the gap. In germline, CDR1 is MDHEN, CDR2 SYDVKM. CDR3 sequence (DNA): TGTGCCAGCAGTTTAAGGGGGGCGGGGACCGGGGAGCTGTTTTTT. Translation: CASSLRGAGTGELFF.

This clonotype was counted a few times. The rearrangement uses TRBV6-2 or TRBV6-3 and TRBJ2-4; either TRBD1 or TRBD2 may supply D (7 bases each). V was cut by 0 bases and J by 0 bases, with 18 bases left in between. There are 19 residues in the CDR3. Per the germline V gene, CDR1 is MNHEY and CDR2 is SVGEGT. CDR3 loop: CASSYSTERDRVAKNIQYF. CDR3 bases: TGTGCCAGCAGTTACTCGACGGAGCGGGACAGAGTAGCCAAAAACATTCAGTACTTC.

J is TRBJ2-3 and V is TRBV20-1; D call uncertain. The CDR3 is 11 amino acids. V was pared by 5 bases and J by 5 bases, with 8 bases between. The germline V gene encodes CDR1 DFQATT and CDR2 SNEGSKA (reference sequence). In DNA form, the CDR3 reads TGCAGTGCTGGATCTCTAGATACGCAGTATTTT. As protein: CSAGSLDTQYF.

The V call is TRBV5-5, the J call TRBJ2-4, with 10 positions matching TRBD1. With the DNA end fitting TRBJ2-7 better, the J assignment may be wrong. The germline V gene encodes CDR1 SGHKS and CDR2 YYEKEE (reference sequence). CDR3 length equals 16 residues. CDR3 amino acids: CASSSARQGAGDEQYF. Here the CDR3 DNA reads TGTGCCAGCAGCTCAGCCCGACAGGGGGCTGGGGACGAGCAGTACTTC.

The chain employs TRBV28 and TRBJ1-2, with a possible D match to TRBD1 (5 bases). CDR3 size: 13 residues. Trimming took off 6 bases at V and 4 bases at J, with 12 bases between the two ends. CDR1 and CDR2 from the germline V gene are MDHEN and SYDVKM. The CDR3 here is CASSSQGSYGYTF. For the CDR3, the DNA is TGTGCCAGCAGCTCCCAGGGAAGCTATGGCTACACCTTC.

The chain couples TRBV27 to TRBJ2-7; D is unresolved. The CDR3 sequence is 15 residues long. CDR1 is MNHEY and CDR2 is SMNVEV in the germline V gene (reference sequence). Between the trimmed V and J ends, which lost 3 bases and 0 bases, there was a span of 12 bases. The CDR3 spells CASSFTAIRSYEQYF. CDR3 DNA: TGTGCCAGCAGTTTTACTGCGATCCGCTCCTACGAGCAGTACTTC.

This clonotype was seen more than once but under ten times. The V and J genes are TRBV28 and TRBJ1-2; possibly TRBD1 for D (5 bases). The CDR3 sequence is 12 residues long. V gave up 6 bases and J gave up 8 bases, with 13 bases separating them. CDR1 is MDHEN and CDR2 is SYDVKM in the germline V gene. CDR3 nucleotides: TGTGCCAGCAGCCCGGGGCTAGGGGGCTACACCTTC. It specifies CASSPGLGGYTF.

The gene calls are TRBV7-2 and TRBJ2-2; no clear D. This CDR3 has 13 amino acids. V lost 4 bases and J 0 bases, leaving 3 bases between the germline ends. Germline CDR1 is SGHTA and CDR2 is FQGNSA. CDR3 amino acids: CASSSANTGELFF. CDR3 DNA sequence: TGTGCCAGCAGCTCGGCGAACACCGGGGAGCTGTTTTTT.

J is TRBJ2-1 and V is TRBV20-1; 11 nucleotides agree with TRBD2. Germline V gives CDR1 DFQATT, CDR2 SNEGSKA (reference sequence). This CDR3 is built from 12 residues. This CDR3 reads CSLLAGDNEQFF. DNA of the CDR3: TGCAGCCTACTAGCGGGAGACAATGAGCAGTTCTTC.

The chain employs TRBV12-3 or TRBV12-4 and TRBJ1-6, with TRBD1 matching over 9 bases. This CDR3 is built from 14 residues. V lost 5 bases to trimming and J lost 6 bases; unmatched junction nucleotides: 2. In nucleotides, the CDR3 is TGTGCCAGCAGTCCGACAGGGGGTAATTCACCCCTCCACTTT. This gives the protein CASSPTGGNSPLHF.

The chain combines TRBV6-6 with TRBJ2-7; a possible D gene is TRBD2 (5 bases). The V gene lost 5 bases and the J gene lost 1 base, with 9 bases spanning the gap. Germline values: CDR1 MNHNY, CDR2 SVGAGI (reference sequence). The CDR3 totals 13 residues. This chain's CDR3 is CASSDPGSYEQYF. In nucleotides, the CDR3 is TGTGCCAGCAGTGACCCGGGATCCTACGAGCAGTACTTC.

As for this clonotype: A much larger clone is a single base away; this may be a read error. The CDR3 bases are TGTGCCAGCAGCTTGGGGACTAGCGGGAGCCGCAATGAGCAGTACTTC. Amino acid sequence: CASSLGTSGSRNEQYF. V and J are TRBV5-6 and TRBJ2-5; 13 bases agree with TRBD2. With 0 bases clipped from V and 11 bases from J, the junction kept 10 bases outside the gene matches. The CDR3 loop spans 16 amino acids. The germline CDR1 and CDR2 sequences are SGHDT and YYEEEE. Full variable domain (outside the CDR3, taken from reference TRBV5-6 and TRBJ2-5): DAGVTQSPTHLIKTRGQQVTLRCSPKSGHDTVSWYQQALGQGPQFIFQYYEEEERQRGNFPDRFSGHQFPNYSSELNVNALLLGDSALYLCASSLGTSGSRNEQYFGPGTRLLVL.

V usage is TRBV20-1 and J usage is TRBJ1-2; no firm D call. With 0 bases removed from V and 4 bases from J, the gap between germline ends came to 18 bases. Germline CDR1 is DFQATT and CDR2 is SNEGSKA (reference sequence). There are 16 residues in the CDR3. CDR3 sequence reads: CSARDQRIPTLYGYTF. Here the CDR3 DNA reads TGCAGTGCTAGAGATCAACGGATTCCAACCCTCTATGGCTACACCTTC.

The chain employs TRBV5-1 and TRBJ2-5; possibly TRBD2 for D (6 bases). The germline CDR1 and CDR2 sequences are SGHRS and YFSETQ. V shed 2 bases and J shed 11 bases, with 19 bases lying between them. The CDR3 has 14 residues. The CDR3 bases are TGCGCCAGCAGCTTTGAATCGGTTTATCGGGAGCAGTACTTC. It yields the protein CASSFESVYREQYF.

The rearrangement uses TRBV9 and TRBJ1-2, with D possibly TRBD1 on 6 matching bases. Looked up from germline, CDR1 is SGDLS and CDR2 is YYNGEE. V was trimmed by 3 bases and J by 1 base, leaving 19 bases between them. The CDR3 spans 17 residues. CDR3 bases: TGTGCCAGCAGCGAGGGGGGGGCGCTGCCCTTTAACTATGGCTACACCTTC. Translation: CASSEGGALPFNYGYTF.

This clonotype has just a few counts. The rearrangement joins TRBV7-2 to TRBJ2-6; tentative D call: TRBD1 (6 bases). The germline V and J ends were trimmed by 5 bases and 4 bases, with 18 bases remaining between them. Germline V CDR1 and CDR2: SGHTA, FQGNSA. The CDR3 is 17 residues long. CDR3 DNA: TGTGCCAGCAGCCGACGGACAGTTTTAGTGGGGGCCAACGTCCTGACTTTC. Translated: CASSRRTVLVGANVLTF.

The V call is TRBV7-8, the J call TRBJ2-5; TRBD2 matches at 8 bases. CDR3 length: 15 residues. The V and J ends lost 5 bases and 11 bases, in that order; junction bases with no gene match: 16. The V gene's germline CDR1 is SGHVS and CDR2 FQNEAQ. The CDR3 is CASSPGLGKTNEQYF. The DNA of the CDR3 is TGTGCCAGCAGCCCGGGACTAGGAAAAACTAATGAGCAGTACTTC.

V is TRBV20-1 and J is TRBJ2-1; D gene ambiguous. The V end was cut by 2 bases, the J end by 0 bases, with 11 bases between. This CDR3 spans 15 amino acids. Germline-derived CDR1 and CDR2 are DFQATT and SNEGSKA (reference sequence). The CDR3 coding sequence is TGCAGTGCTAGACTCCCTCAGAACTCCTACAATGAGCAGTTCTTC. It codes for CSARLPQNSYNEQFF.

This clonotype was recorded once. A read error may explain this, as a much larger clone is one base away. The chain is built from TRBV11-2 and TRBJ1-2; TRBD1 agrees at 7 bases. The CDR3 totals 15 residues. Per the germline V gene, CDR1 is SGHAT and CDR2 is FQNNGV. The CDR3 DNA reads as TGTGCCGGCAGCCCCCAAAGGGGACAGTCCTATGGCTACACCTTC. Translation gives CAGSPQRGQSYGYTF.

This chain uses TRBV18 with TRBJ2-5; no clear D. Germline V gives CDR1 KGHSH, CDR2 LQKENI. The CDR3 contains 14 residues. V lost 2 bases and J lost 5, with 12 bases in between. CDR3 protein: CASSPERALETQYF. The CDR3 DNA is TGTGCCAGCTCACCAGAAAGGGCCTTGGAGACCCAGTACTTC. Using reference TRBV18 and TRBJ2-5 for the parts outside the CDR3, the full variable domain is NAGVMQNPRHLVRRRGQEARLRCSPMKGHSHVYWYRQLPEEGLKFMVYLQKENIIDESGMPKERFSAEFPKEGPSILRIQQVVRGDSAAYFCASSPERALETQYFGPGTRLLVL.

The V call is TRBV20-1, the J call TRBJ2-1; 8 bases fit TRBD2. Trimming removed 4 bases from V and 9 bases from J; junction bases left unmatched: 14. Germline-derived CDR1 and CDR2 are DFQATT and SNEGSKA (reference sequence). The length of the CDR3 is 15 residues. The CDR3 spells CSAKAQSGSLGEQFF. In DNA form, the CDR3 reads TGCAGTGCTAAAGCCCAAAGCGGGAGTCTCGGTGAGCAGTTCTTC.